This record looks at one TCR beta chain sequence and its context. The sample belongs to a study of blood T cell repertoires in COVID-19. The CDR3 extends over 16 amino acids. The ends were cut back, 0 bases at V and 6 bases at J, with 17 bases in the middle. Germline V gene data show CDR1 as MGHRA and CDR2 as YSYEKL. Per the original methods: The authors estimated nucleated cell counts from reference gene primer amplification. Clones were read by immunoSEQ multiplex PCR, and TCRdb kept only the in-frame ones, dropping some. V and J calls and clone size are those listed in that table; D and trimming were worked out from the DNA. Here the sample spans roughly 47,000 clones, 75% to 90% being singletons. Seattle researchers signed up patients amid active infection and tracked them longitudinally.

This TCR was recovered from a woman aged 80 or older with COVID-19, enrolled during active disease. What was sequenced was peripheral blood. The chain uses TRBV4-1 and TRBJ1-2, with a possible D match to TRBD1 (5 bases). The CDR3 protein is CASSQDIAAGPHGYTF. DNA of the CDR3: TGCGCCAGCAGCCAAGATATCGCGGCAGGGCCGCATGGCTACACCTTC.